A single sample is the source of the 5 T cell receptor beta chains below, sequenced in a study of cytomegalovirus exposure and HLA in healthy donors. TCRdb's table, derived via immunoSEQ multiplex PCR, lists solely in-frame clones and lacks some. The sample lists 78,000 or so clones; around 96% were seen once. The specimen was PBMCs. The receptors stem from a man aged 18 to 30 in good health and CMV-seropositive.

The V and J genes are TRBV28 and TRBJ1-2, with D perhaps matching TRBD1 (6 bases). V was shortened by 1 base and J by 1 base, with 13 bases between the two germline ends. Germline lookup yields CDR1 MDHEN and CDR2 SYDVKM. This CDR3 is built from 16 residues. The CDR3 sequence: CASSLSSRQVNYGYTF. The CDR3 nucleotides read TGTGCCAGCAGTTTATCTAGCCGACAGGTTAACTATGGCTACACCTTC.

This chain connects TRBV6-1 to TRBJ1-1, with D maybe TRBD1 (6 bases). CDR3 length equals 13 residues. The V gene's germline CDR1 is MNHNS and CDR2 SASEGT. Trimming left V 4 bases short and J 4 bases short, with 10 bases between. As DNA, the CDR3 is TGTGCCAGCAGTGGTGACAGGAGCACTGAAGCTTTCTTT. Amino acid sequence: CASSGDRSTEAFF.

The V call is TRBV28, the J call TRBJ2-7; D not certain. Germline assignment: CDR1 MDHEN and CDR2 SYDVKM. The CDR3 is made up of 11 amino acids. The V gene lost 7 bases and the J gene lost 3 bases, with 7 bases spanning the gap. The chain's CDR3 is CASNSDYEQYF. Here the CDR3 DNA reads TGTGCCAGCAACAGTGACTACGAGCAGTACTTC.

The chain couples TRBV28 to TRBJ2-2; tentatively, D is TRBD1 (6 bases). CDR3 length: 13 residues. The germline gives CDR1 MDHEN, CDR2 SYDVKM. Trimming took 7 bases from V and 5 from J, leaving 11 bases between them. The CDR3 region has the DNA TGTGCCAGCACCAACAGGGATACCGGGGAGCTGTTTTTT. Protein: CASTNRDTGELFF. Full variable domain (missing parts from reference TRBV28 and TRBJ2-2): DVKVTQSSRYLVKRTGEKVFLECVQDMDHENMFWYRQDPGLGLRLIYFSYDVKMKEKGDIPEGYSVSREKKERFSLILESASTNQTSMYLCASTNRDTGELFFGEGSRLTVL.

This rearrangement joins TRBV10-3 to TRBJ2-3; 16 bases line up with TRBD2. The germline gives CDR1 ENHRY, CDR2 SYGVKD. Trimming at V came to 4 bases and at J to 8 bases, leaving 6 bases not matched to a gene. The CDR3 is 16 residues long. As DNA, the CDR3 is TGTGCCATCAGTGTCGGGACTAGCGGGAGGGCCGGTACGCAGTATTTT. It is translated as CAISVGTSGRAGTQYF.